Listed here are 7 T cell receptor beta chains from one sample, sequenced in a study of human T cells and chemical hapten exposure. Time point meaning: pre-sensitization, week 0. Noted treatment: therapeutic diphenylcyclopropenone sensitization with weekly scalp DPC. From the RACE reads, TCRdb called clonotypes with MiXCR, one entry per CDR3 protein. In the table there are more than 250,000 distinct CDR3 sequences, over 8% of which are singletons. This material consisted of whole blood, taken in connection with sensitization to the hapten diphenylcyclopropenone (DPC). The receptors stem from a woman aged 40 to 50 with alopecia areata. Some clones in this sample may be carry-over from other donors' samples.

V gene TRBV15 combines with J gene TRBJ1-2; D is uncertain. From germline, CDR1 is LNHNV and CDR2 YYDKDF (reference sequence). The CDR3 has 13 amino acids. Trimming took 5 bases from V and 3 from J, leaving 10 bases between them. Here the CDR3 reads CATSVESDYGYTF. The CDR3, as DNA: TGTGCCACCAGCGTCGAGTCGGACTATGGCTACACCTTC.

This clonotype was seen more than once but under ten times. This chain connects TRBV29-1 to TRBJ1-1, with 9 bases that match TRBD1. Germline V CDR1 and CDR2: SQVTM, ANQGSEA. With 5 bases clipped from V and 5 bases from J, the junction kept 6 bases outside the gene matches. The CDR3 contains 13 residues. The CDR3 protein is CSVTGTGITEAFF. The CDR3 nucleotides are TGCAGCGTTACCGGGACAGGGATTACTGAAGCTTTCTTT.

Points on this clonotype: This may be a read error, as it is one base from a much larger clone. The chain carries TRBV7-9 and TRBJ1-1; no clear D. CDR1 SEHNR and CDR2 FQNEAQ come from the germline V gene (reference sequence). Trimming left V 1 base short and J 1 base short, with 4 bases between. The CDR3 contains 13 residues. The chain's CDR3 is CASSLDTNTEAFF. The CDR3 nucleotides are TGTGCCAGCAGCTTAGACACGAACACTGAAGCTTTCTTT.

This clonotype was recorded at least ten times. This chain joins TRBV28 and TRBJ2-5; TRBD1 is a possible D gene (5 bases). Germline V CDR1 and CDR2: MDHEN, SYDVKM. Between the trimmed V and J ends, which lost 3 bases and 2 bases, there was a span of 16 bases. There are 16 residues in the CDR3. The CDR3 spells CASSFSLGTGQETQYF. DNA for the CDR3: TGTGCCAGCAGTTTTTCTTTGGGCACAGGTCAAGAGACCCAGTACTTC.

This clonotype was found many times. This rearrangement joins TRBV5-1 to TRBJ2-3; D is perhaps TRBD1 (6 bases). The CDR3 is 16 amino acids. Trimming shortened V by 4 bases and J by 0 bases, and 15 bases separated the two germline ends. Germline CDR1 and CDR2: SGHRS and YFSETQ. CDR3 nucleotides: TGCGCCAGCAGCCGACCCACGGACAGCAGCACAGATACGCAGTATTTT. This encodes CASSRPTDSSTDTQYF.

This clonotype has just a few counts. The chain employs TRBV27 and TRBJ2-7; 8 nucleotides align to TRBD1. Germline values: CDR1 MNHEY, CDR2 SMNVEV (reference sequence). Trimming at V came to 4 bases and at J to 2 bases, leaving 4 bases not matched to a gene. The length of the CDR3 is 14 residues. In nucleotides, the CDR3 is TGTGCCAGCAGTTCGGACAGGGACGCCTACGAGCAGTACTTC. The encoded protein is CASSSDRDAYEQYF.

This chain joins TRBV7-8 and TRBJ2-1, with TRBD1 matching 9 bases. Trimming cost V 2 bases and J 7 bases; bases outside gene matches: 9. There are 16 residues in the CDR3. Germline values: CDR1 SGHVS, CDR2 FQNEAQ. The CDR3 nucleotides read TGTGCCAGCAGCTTAAGCGGACAGGGGAGGTGGAATGAGCAGTTCTTC. Its protein product is CASSLSGQGRWNEQFF.